Listed below are T cell receptor beta chains from one sample, sequenced in a study of blood T cell repertoires in COVID-19. TCRdb's table, derived via immunoSEQ multiplex PCR, lists solely in-frame clones and lacks some. Among 450,000 to 500,000 clones listed, about nine tenths were seen once. The sample taken for sequencing was PBMCs or T cells enriched from blood (not recorded which). The source is a woman between 18 and 29 years old who had recovered from COVID-19. Both conserved end residues are part of each CDR3. D genes are given only for firm matches.

CDR3 length | J gene | D gene | V gene | CDR3 protein
15 | TRBJ2-7 | - | TRBV7-2 | CASSSSGHDFYEQYF
16 | TRBJ2-7 | TRBD2 | TRBV30 | CAWSPRLGGMTYEQYF
15 | TRBJ2-1 | - | TRBV7-9 | CASSLVSLSYNEQFF
16 | TRBJ2-7 | TRBD2 | TRBV7-2 | CASSLPGAGVSYEQYF
13 | TRBJ1-6 | - | TRBV7-3 | CASSLGAETPLHF
15 | TRBJ1-2 | - | TRBV9 | CASSFLGEEYYGYTF
13 | TRBJ1-1 | TRBD1 | TRBV30 | CAWSSDRDTEAFF
14 | TRBJ1-1 | - | TRBV18 | CASSPNTGRDEAFF
15 | TRBJ1-3 | - | TRBV19 | CASSLRQPSGNTIYF
14 | TRBJ2-7 | TRBD1 | TRBV3-1/TRBV3-2 | CASSHRTGLYEQYF
15 | TRBJ1-4 | TRBD1 | TRBV25-1 | CASSELGTGNEKLFF
14 | TRBJ1-1 | - | TRBV5-1 | CASSSGTPGTEAFF
15 | TRBJ2-1 | TRBD1 | TRBV6-4 | CASSLDRSSYNEQFF
14 | TRBJ1-5 | - | TRBV2 | CASSEEDTYMPQHF
16 | TRBJ1-6 | - | TRBV28 | CASSLPPSSYNSPLHF
13 | TRBJ1-5 | - | TRBV6-5 | CASSTSGGQPQHF
14 | TRBJ2-3 | TRBD2 | TRBV19 | CASSPGLASDTQYF
16 | TRBJ2-3 | TRBD1 | TRBV4-1 | CASSQGGRGSLDTQYF
14 | TRBJ2-3 | TRBD2 | TRBV18 | CASSPAGATDTQYF
13 | TRBJ1-2 | - | TRBV10-1 | CASSESFVGGYTF
13 | TRBJ1-5 | TRBD1 | TRBV30 | CASSATGNQPQHF
13 | TRBJ1-4 | - | TRBV7-9 | CASSLLSNEKLFF
15 | TRBJ1-4 | TRBD1 | TRBV5-1 | CASSKEGDSVEKLFF
16 | TRBJ1-2 | - | TRBV5-1 | CASSLVAGGANYGYTF